The 27 T cell receptor beta chains below come from one sample, sequenced in a study of Tregs in tolerant kidney transplant recipients. Clones were sequenced by immunoSEQ multiplex PCR, and TCRdb holds only the in-frame ones, with some missing. The sample holds thousands of clones. CFSE-labeled recipient PBMCs were cultured more than 5 days with irradiated graft donor PBMCs, then FACS-sorted. No antigen has been identified for these receptors. This sample comprised CD8+ T cells from blood cultured with allogeneic cells, obtained before the transplant. The receptors were gathered from a human patient who received a combined kidney and bone marrow transplant.

Concerning this clone: The sequence runs out 3 residues before the end of the CDR3; the remainder is reconstructed from the germline J gene. The chain has TRBV19 and TRBJ1-1; 9 nucleotides line up with TRBD1. The V gene's germline CDR1 is LNHDA and CDR2 SQIVND (reference sequence). The CDR3 totals 14 residues. The chain's CDR3 is CASSSGTGPYEAFF. The DNA read from the CDR3 is TGTGCCAGTAGTTCCGGGACAGGGCCCTACGAG. Filled out from reference TRBV19 and TRBJ1-1, the complete variable domain reads DGGITQSPKYLFRKEGQNVTLSCEQNLNHDAMYWYRQDPGQGLRLIYYSQIVNDFQKGDIAEGYSVSREKKESFPLTVTSAQKNPTAFYLCASSSGTGPYEAFFGQGTRLTVV.

As to this clone: The read ends 3 residues shy of where the CDR3 ends; the end is completed using the germline J gene. The chain employs TRBV7-9 and TRBJ2-1; D uncertain. The V gene's germline CDR1 is SEHNR and CDR2 FQNEAQ (reference sequence). This CDR3 has 12 residues. V was trimmed by 4 bases and J by 7 bases, leaving 8 bases between them. CDR3 DNA (partial): TGTGCCAGCAGCTCCGAAAGGAATGAG. This sequence encodes CASSSERNE. The whole CDR3 is CASSSERNEQFF.

Of note for this clone: The CDR3 is cut off 3 residues early in the read; its end comes from the germline J gene. This chain links TRBV2 with TRBJ1-2; D unclear. V was shortened by 3 bases and J by 2 bases, with 16 bases between the two germline ends. Germline V gene data show CDR1 as SNHLY and CDR2 as FYNNEI. This CDR3 region has 16 residues. The part of the CDR3 DNA that was read is TGTGCCAGCAGTGACCAGAAAGTAATTCCCAACTATGGC. This translates into CASSDQKVIPNYG. The whole CDR3 sequence reads CASSDQKVIPNYGYTF.

A word on this clone: The read gets to within 3 residues of the CDR3 end, and the germline J gene fills in the rest. The chain combines TRBV28 with TRBJ1-3, with D perhaps TRBD1 (6 bases). Trimming took off 4 bases at V and 0 bases at J, with 7 bases between the two ends. The CDR3 totals 14 residues. CDR1 is MDHEN and CDR2 is SYDVKM in the germline V gene. CDR3 in amino acids: CASSWTDSGNTIYF. The covered CDR3 bases are TGTGCCAGCAGTTGGACAGACTCTGGAAACACC.

About this clone itself: The CDR3 goes on 3 residues after the read ends, and that part is filled in from the germline J gene. This sequence joins TRBV29-1 and TRBJ2-1; 11 positions match TRBD2. Germline-derived CDR1 and CDR2 are SQVTM and ANQGSEA. Trimming took 6 bases from V and 6 from J; bases not matched to a gene: 10. The length of the CDR3 is 15 residues. CDR3 bases read: TGCAGCGTCCCCCCCATAGCGGGGGGGGGCAATGAG. Its protein is CSVPPIAGGGNE. The CDR3, in full, reads CSVPPIAGGGNEQFF.

Judged by frequency, this clone is medium-sized (0.01 to 0.1%). The read falls 3 residues short of the CDR3 end, and the missing part is taken from the germline J gene. The chain couples TRBV10-1 to TRBJ2-1, with 9 bases fitting TRBD1. This CDR3 has 17 residues. With V trimmed by 5 bases and J by 3 bases, 11 bases remained unmatched. Germline V gene data show CDR1 as WNHNN and CDR2 as SYGVQD (reference sequence). CDR3 DNA, as far as it was read: TGCGCCAGCAGTCGGGACAGGGATTACGTTGGCTACAATGAG. It yields the protein CASSRDRDYVGYNE. The entire CDR3 protein reads CASSRDRDYVGYNEQFF.

As to this clone: The read stops 3 residues short of the end of the CDR3; the missing end is completed from the germline J gene. This rearrangement joins TRBV4-1 to TRBJ2-7; D gene ambiguous. This CDR3 contains 14 residues. V dropped 4 bases and J dropped 4 bases, with 14 bases sitting between them. CDR1 and CDR2 from the germline V gene are MGHRA and YSYEKL. CDR3 in amino acids: CASSREDSVYEQYF. CDR3 DNA, as far as it was read: TGCGCCAGCAGCCGAGAAGACTCCGTTTACGAG.

This clone is classed as medium-sized by frequency. The read ends 3 residues early relative to the CDR3; the germline J gene fills the gap. The chain joins TRBV7-9 to TRBJ2-1, with a tentative D call TRBD2 (6 bases). The CDR3 consists of 12 residues. The V and J ends lost 2 bases and 8 bases respectively, with 7 bases between them. CDR1 and CDR2 (germline): SEHNR, FQNEAQ (reference sequence). CDR3 DNA (partial): TGTGCCAGCAGCTTACAGCGGGATGAG. It translates to CASSLQRDE. The whole CDR3 is CASSLQRDEQFF.

Considering frequency, this clone is medium-sized (0.01 to 0.1%). The read falls 3 residues short of the CDR3 end, and the missing part is taken from the germline J gene. The chain uses TRBV29-1 and TRBJ2-4; D call uncertain. CDR1 is SQVTM, CDR2 ANQGSEA, per germline. Trimming stripped 4 bases from V and 0 bases from J, with 7 bases between. The CDR3 contains 13 residues. Here the CDR3 reads CSVVGAAKNIQYF. The CDR3 bases that were read are TGCAGCGTTGTCGGTGCAGCCAAAAACATT. Using reference TRBV29-1 and TRBJ2-4 for the parts outside the CDR3, the full variable domain is SAVISQKPSRDICQRGTSLTIQCQVDSQVTMMFWYRQQPGQSLTLIATANQGSEATYESGFVIDKFPISRPNLTFSTLTVSNMSPEDSSIYLCSVVGAAKNIQYFGAGTRLSVL.

This clone shows up as medium-sized (0.01 to 0.1%) by frequency. The read gets to within 3 residues of the CDR3 end, and the germline J gene fills in the rest. The V call is TRBV7-9, the J call TRBJ1-5; TRBD1 agrees at 9 bases. The germline V gene has CDR1 SEHNR and CDR2 FQNEAQ (reference sequence). The CDR3 sequence is 15 residues long. With V trimmed by 5 bases and J by 4 bases, 6 bases remained unmatched. This CDR3 reads CASSPKGQGNQPQHF. The covered CDR3 bases are TGTGCCAGCAGCCCAAAGGGACAGGGAAATCAGCCC.

About this clone: The read stops 3 residues short of the end of the CDR3; the missing end is completed from the germline J gene. This chain uses TRBV7-9 with TRBJ2-7, with D perhaps TRBD1 (6 bases). The CDR3 is 12 amino acids. Germline CDR1 reads SEHNR; CDR2 reads FQNEAQ (reference sequence). Trimming pared 2 bases from V and 5 bases from J, leaving 7 bases between. The sequenced CDR3 bases are TGTGCCAGCAGCTTAAACAGGGACGAG. It codes for CASSLNRDE. In full, the CDR3 reads CASSLNRDEQYF.

Concerning this clone itself: Coverage ceases 3 residues before the CDR3 finishes, and the germline J gene fills in the end. The chain carries TRBV4-1 and TRBJ2-7, with a weak D call TRBD1 (6 bases). The CDR3 is made up of 14 amino acids. Per the germline V gene, CDR1 is MGHRA and CDR2 is YSYEKL. The germline V and J ends were trimmed by 5 bases and 1 base, with 12 bases remaining between them. The CDR3 spells CASSYRDTSYEQYF. CDR3 DNA, as far as it was read: TGCGCCAGCAGCTACCGGGACACTTCCTACGAG.

Considering frequency, this clone is medium-sized. The CDR3 extends 3 residues past the end of the read, so its final part is completed from the germline J gene. The chain combines TRBV12-3 or TRBV12-4 with TRBJ2-2; TRBD1 is a possible D gene (6 bases). V lost 6 bases, J lost 1 base, and 9 bases lay in between. This CDR3 contains 14 residues. The part of the CDR3 DNA that was read is TGTGCCAGCAGCCTGGGACAGAACACCGGGGAG. Encoded protein: CASSLGQNTGE. The whole CDR3 is CASSLGQNTGELFF.

This clone is classed as medium-sized by frequency. The read finishes 3 residues shy of the CDR3 end, and the germline J gene is used to complete it. The chain employs TRBV5-1 and TRBJ2-3, with 14 bases fitting TRBD2. The J segment lost 3 bases and the V segment lost 0 bases, leaving 9 bases of the junction unmatched. CDR1 and CDR2 (germline): SGHRS, YFSETQ. The CDR3 is made up of 19 amino acids. The CDR3 region is CASSLVGTSGSTGTDTQYF. The CDR3 DNA, read in part, is TGCGCCAGCAGCTTGGTTGGGACTAGCGGGAGCACCGGGACAGATACG.

CDR3 sequence reads: CASSLVGTSGSTGTDTAFF. Incomplete CDR3 DNA: TGCGCCAGCAGCTTGGTTGGGACTAGCGGGAGCACCGGGACAGATACG. The chain carries TRBV5-1 and TRBJ1-1; 7 bases fit TRBD1. The sequence runs out 3 residues before the end of the CDR3; the remainder is reconstructed from the germline J gene. CDR1 and CDR2 (germline): SGHRS, YFSETQ. The CDR3 runs to 19 residues. Filled out from reference TRBV5-1 and TRBJ1-1, the complete variable domain reads KAGVTQTPRYLIKTRGQQVTLSCSPISGHRSVSWYQQTPGQGLQFLFEYFSETQRNKGNFPGRFSGRQFSNSRSEMNVSTLELGDSALYLCASSLVGTSGSTGTDTAFFGQGTRLTVV.

This clone is called medium-sized based on its frequency. The read halts 3 residues ahead of the CDR3 end, with the missing end drawn from the germline J gene. The chain joins TRBV6-2 or TRBV6-3 to TRBJ1-2; a weak D match, TRBD1 (5 bases). Trimming stripped 7 bases from V and 4 bases from J, with 16 bases between. CDR3 length: 14 residues. Germline loops: CDR1 MNHEY, CDR2 SVGEGT. The chain's CDR3 is CASTLLGGSYGYTF. Partial CDR3 DNA: TGTGCCAGCACCCTACTCGGGGGGTCCTATGGC.

Turning to this clone: The read stops 3 residues short of the end of the CDR3; the missing end is completed from the germline J gene. This chain uses TRBV19 with TRBJ1-1, with 9 bases aligning to TRBD1. This CDR3 is built from 15 residues. Germline V gene data show CDR1 as LNHDA and CDR2 as SQIVND (reference sequence). The trim removed 5 bases at V and 7 bases at J, leaving 11 bases unmatched. The CDR3 spells CASSASSTGGIEAFF. The part of the CDR3 DNA that was read is TGTGCCAGTAGTGCCTCATCGACAGGGGGGATTGAA.

With respect to this clone: Sequencing ends 3 residues short of the CDR3 end; the germline J gene provides the rest. The rearrangement uses TRBV19 and TRBJ2-7, with 12 nucleotides matching TRBD1. This CDR3 comprises 14 residues. Germline CDR1 reads LNHDA; CDR2 reads SQIVND (reference sequence). J gave up 6 bases and V 9 bases, and 9 bases lay outside the gene matches. CDR3 in amino acids: CASQPGQGAREQYF. The part of the CDR3 DNA that was read is TGTGCCAGCCAGCCGGGACAGGGGGCTCGCGAG.

About this clone itself: The read terminates 3 residues before the CDR3 end, so the remaining end is supplied by the germline J gene. J is TRBJ2-2 and V is TRBV5-4; D not resolved. Germline CDR1 SGHNT, CDR2 YYREEE (reference sequence). Trimming took off 0 bases at V and 4 bases at J, with 10 bases between the two ends. The CDR3 contains 15 residues. Partial CDR3 DNA: TGTGCCAGCAGCTTGGACGACAAAGTCACCGGGGAG. This encodes CASSLDDKVTGE. The whole CDR3 reads CASSLDDKVTGELFF.

This clone shows up as medium-sized by frequency. The read ends 3 residues early relative to the CDR3; the germline J gene fills the gap. V is TRBV7-9 and J is TRBJ2-1; D is undetermined. Germline CDR1 is SEHNR and CDR2 is FQNEAQ (reference sequence). This CDR3 comprises 12 residues. Deletions cut 5 bases from V and 6 bases from J, with 8 bases between. The CDR3 bases that were read are TGTGCCAGCAGCCTTAGTGGCAATGAG. Protein: CASSLSGNE. The whole CDR3 sequence reads CASSLSGNEQFF. The complete variable domain, with remaining parts taken from reference TRBV7-9 and TRBJ2-1, reads DTGVSQNPRHKITKRGQNVTFRCDPISEHNRLYWYRQTLGQGPEFLTYFQNEAQLEKSRLLSDRFSAERPKGSFSTLEIQRTEQGDSAMYLCASSLSGNEQFFGPGTRLTVL.

Its frequency marks this clone as medium-sized. The DNA ends 3 residues before the CDR3 does, and the rest of the CDR3 is filled in from the germline J gene. The chain has TRBV27 and TRBJ2-2, with a possible D match to TRBD1 (6 bases). The CDR3 is made up of 15 amino acids. The V end was cut by 8 bases, the J end by 4 bases, with 17 bases between. CDR1 and CDR2 from the germline V gene are MNHEY and SMNVEV (reference sequence). The CDR3 region is CASHEGTGSTGELFF. The covered CDR3 bases are TGTGCCAGCCACGAGGGTACAGGGAGCACCGGGGAG.

Concerning this clone itself: Read sequence stops 3 residues before the CDR3 end, and the germline J gene provides the missing end. This chain connects TRBV7-2 to TRBJ2-1, with TRBD2 matching over 13 bases. The germline V gene has CDR1 SGHTA and CDR2 FQGNSA. V lost 5 bases, J lost 6 bases, and 4 bases stayed unmatched. The CDR3 runs 15 residues. CDR3 bases read: TGTGCCAGCAGCAAACTAGCGGGAGGGGGCAATGAG. The encoded protein is CASSKLAGGGNE. The CDR3 as a whole reads CASSKLAGGGNEQFF.

Regarding this clone: Read coverage stops 3 residues before the CDR3 terminus; the germline J gene supplies the remainder. The chain joins TRBV27 to TRBJ2-3, with a weak D call TRBD1 (6 bases). This CDR3 region has 16 residues. Germline V gives CDR1 MNHEY, CDR2 SMNVEV (reference sequence). V lost 4 bases and J lost 0, with 14 bases in between. The CDR3 region is CASSSIRQASTDTQYF. The sequenced part of the CDR3 DNA is TGTGCCAGCAGTTCAATACGACAGGCTAGCACAGATACG.

Frequency places this clone as medium-sized. The CDR3 end falls 3 residues outside the read, so it is completed with the germline J gene. This chain uses TRBV10-3 with TRBJ1-2; D call uncertain. V lost 0 bases, J lost 6 bases, and 8 bases lay in between. From germline, CDR1 is ENHRY and CDR2 SYGVKD. CDR3 size: 13 residues. CDR3 DNA, as far as it was read: TGTGCCATCAGTGAGTCCGTGCCAGATGGC. It codes for CAISESVPDG. The whole CDR3 protein reads CAISESVPDGYTF.

Frequency places this clone as large. The read terminates 3 residues ahead of where the CDR3 ends, so the germline J gene completes it. The J gene is TRBJ2-1, the V gene TRBV7-8; D is possibly TRBD2 (5 bases). There are 17 residues in the CDR3. CDR1 and CDR2 from the germline V gene are SGHVS and FQNEAQ. V dropped 1 base and J dropped 0 bases, with 13 bases sitting between them. The CDR3 bases that were read are TGTGCCAGCAGCTTAGGGGATAGCGTGCCCTCCTACAATGAG. It translates to CASSLGDSVPSYNE. The complete CDR3 reads CASSLGDSVPSYNEQFF. The variable domain in full, with the rest retrieved from reference TRBV7-8 and TRBJ2-1, is GAGVSQSPRYKVAKRGQDVALRCDPISGHVSLFWYQQALGQGPEFLTYFQNEAQLDKSGLPSDRFFAERPEGSVSTLKIQRTQQEDSAVYLCASSLGDSVPSYNEQFFGPGTRLTVL.

This clone is called medium-sized based on its frequency. The sequenced part of the CDR3 DNA is TGTGCCAGCAGTTACAGGGGAGGCTACGAG. Its translation: CASSYRGGYE. From start to end, the CDR3 is CASSYRGGYEQYF. The V and J genes are TRBV2 and TRBJ2-7, with a tentative D call TRBD1 (7 bases). Coverage ceases 3 residues before the CDR3 finishes, and the germline J gene fills in the end. The CDR3 has 13 residues. Per the germline V gene, CDR1 is SNHLY and CDR2 is FYNNEI. Trimming took off 5 bases at V and 3 bases at J, with 11 bases between the two ends. Supplemented by reference TRBV2 and TRBJ2-7, the full variable domain reads EPEVTQTPSHQVTQMGQEVILRCVPISNHLYFYWYRQILGQKVEFLVSFYNNEISEKSEIFDDQFSVERPDGSNFTLKIRSTKLEDSAMYFCASSYRGGYEQYFGPGTRLTVT.

This clone counts as medium-sized by frequency. The missing CDR3 end, 3 residues past where the read stops, is filled in from the germline J gene. This chain joins TRBV10-3 and TRBJ1-4; D is undetermined. Trimming left V 0 bases short and J 8 bases short, with 16 bases between. This CDR3 contains 16 residues. Germline V gives CDR1 ENHRY, CDR2 SYGVKD. The DNA read from the CDR3 is TGTGCCATCAGTGAGTCAGGAGGGTTGGCACCGGAAAAA. Its translation is CAISESGGLAPEK. The full CDR3 is CAISESGGLAPEKLFF.